Listed below are T cell receptor beta chains from one sample, sequenced in a study of Graves' ophthalmopathy and Graves' hyperthyroidism. From the multiplex PCR reads, TCRdb called clonotypes with MiXCR, one entry per CDR3 protein. The repertoire holds about 480,000 distinct CDR3 sequences, with 13% to 15% as singletons. The material sequenced was blood. These receptors were obtained from a woman in her 30s with Graves' ophthalmopathy. CDR3s include the opening cysteine and the closing phenylalanine or tryptophan. The D gene is left open where the match is weak. The size entry is marked missing in some rows and otherwise reads once, few, many or a size class.

D: -
J: TRBJ1-6
V: TRBV4-2
size: -
CDR3: CASSQDEKSPLHF
DNA: TGTGCCAGCAGCCAAGATGAAAAATCACCCCTCCACTTT

D: TRBD1
J: TRBJ2-7
V: TRBV27
size: many
CDR3: CASRKLDREVSYEQYF
DNA: TGTGCCAGCAGGAAACTTGACAGGGAAGTGTCCTACGAGCAGTACTTC

D: -
J: TRBJ1-5
V: TRBV7-8
size: many
CDR3: CASSYKRDQPQHF
DNA: TGTGCCAGCAGTTATAAGCGGGATCAGCCCCAGCATTTT

D: TRBD1
J: TRBJ1-2
V: TRBV5-1
size: many
CDR3: CASSSTGGLEYGYTF
DNA: TGCGCCAGCAGCTCCACAGGGGGCTTGGAGTATGGCTACACCTTC

D: TRBD1
J: TRBJ2-3
V: TRBV9
size: many
CDR3: CASSGQGADTQYF
DNA: TGTGCCAGCAGCGGTCAGGGGGCAGATACGCAGTATTTT

D: -
J: TRBJ1-2
V: TRBV12-3/TRBV12-4
size: -
CDR3: CASSSGQRNYGYTF
DNA: TGTGCCAGCAGTTCCGGACAGCGCAACTATGGCTACACCTTC

D: -
J: TRBJ1-1
V: TRBV6-1
size: many
CDR3: CASRTFSMNTEAFF
DNA: TGTGCCAGCAGAACTTTCAGCATGAACACTGAAGCTTTCTTT

D: -
J: TRBJ2-2
V: TRBV6-4
size: -
CDR3: CASSDSTGDTGELCF
DNA: TGTGCCAGCAGTGACTCGACGGGAGACACCGGGGAGCTGTGTTTT

D: -
J: TRBJ2-2
V: TRBV2
size: many
CDR3: CASSELEGGGELFF
DNA: TGTGCCAGCAGTGAGCTGGAGGGAGGCGGGGAGCTGTTTTTT

D: -
J: TRBJ2-2
V: TRBV20-1
size: many
CDR3: CSARITSGDAGELFF
DNA: TGCAGTGCTAGAATTACTAGTGGTGACGCCGGGGAGCTGTTTTTT

D: -
J: TRBJ2-2
V: TRBV12-3/TRBV12-4
size: many
CDR3: CASSLTPRGTGGELFF
DNA: TGTGCCAGCAGTTTAACTCCCAGGGGAACGGGCGGAGAGCTGTTTTTT

D: -
J: TRBJ2-2
V: TRBV5-1
size: few
CDR3: CASSLAGLSNTGELFF
DNA: TGCGCCAGCAGCTTGGCGGGACTGTCGAACACCGGGGAGCTGTTTTTT

D: TRBD2
J: TRBJ2-5
V: TRBV2
size: many
CDR3: CASGPGLADQETQYF
DNA: TGTGCCAGCGGCCCGGGACTAGCGGACCAAGAGACCCAGTACTTC

D: -
J: TRBJ1-2
V: TRBV12-3/TRBV12-4
size: many
CDR3: CASIPQGNYGYTF
DNA: TGTGCCAGCATTCCCCAGGGTAACTATGGCTACACCTTC